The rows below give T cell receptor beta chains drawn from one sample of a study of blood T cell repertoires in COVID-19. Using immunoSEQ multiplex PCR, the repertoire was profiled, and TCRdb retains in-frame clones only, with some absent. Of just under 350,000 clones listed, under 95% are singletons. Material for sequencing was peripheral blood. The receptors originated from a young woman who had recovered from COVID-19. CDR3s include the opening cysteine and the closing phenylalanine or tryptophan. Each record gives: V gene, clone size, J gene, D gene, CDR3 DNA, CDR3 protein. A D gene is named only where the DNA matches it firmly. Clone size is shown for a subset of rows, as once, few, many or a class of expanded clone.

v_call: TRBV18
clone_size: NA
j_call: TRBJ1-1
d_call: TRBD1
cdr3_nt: TGTGCCAGCTCACCTCGGACAGGGATGAACACTGAAGCTTTCTTT
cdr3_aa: CASSPRTGMNTEAFF

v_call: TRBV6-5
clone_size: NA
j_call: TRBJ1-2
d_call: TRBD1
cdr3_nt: TGTGCCAGCAGAAGGACAGGCCTCTATGGCTACACCTTC
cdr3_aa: CASRRTGLYGYTF

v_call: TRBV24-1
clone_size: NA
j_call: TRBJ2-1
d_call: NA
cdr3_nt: TGTGCCACCAGTGGCCTAGGGGGGGGAAGCTCCTACAATGAGCAGTTCTTC
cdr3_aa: CATSGLGGGSSYNEQFF

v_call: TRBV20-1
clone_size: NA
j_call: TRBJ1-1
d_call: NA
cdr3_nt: TGCAGTGCTAGTCCGCCGTACTCCGCGGGGGGCGCCGACACTGAAGCTTTCTTT
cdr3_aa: CSASPPYSAGGADTEAFF

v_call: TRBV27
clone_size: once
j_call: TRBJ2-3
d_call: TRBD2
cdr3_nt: TGTGCCAGCAGTTCCCTTGGACTAGCGGGATTCACAGATACGCAGTATTTT
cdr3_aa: CASSSLGLAGFTDTQYF

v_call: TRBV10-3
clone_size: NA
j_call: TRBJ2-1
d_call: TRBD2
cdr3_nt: TGTGCCATCAGTGAAAGCGGGAGCTCCTACAATGAGCAGTTCTTC
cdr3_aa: CAISESGSSYNEQFF

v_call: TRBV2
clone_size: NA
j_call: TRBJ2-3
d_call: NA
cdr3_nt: TGTGCCAGCAGTAATTCCCCCCCCGGGAGAGGGGCAGATACGCAGTATTTT
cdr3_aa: CASSNSPPGRGADTQYF

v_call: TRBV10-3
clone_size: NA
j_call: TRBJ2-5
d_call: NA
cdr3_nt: TGTGCCATCAGTGAGTCGCTCCCGGGACTTTTACAAGAGACCCAGTACTTC
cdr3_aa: CAISESLPGLLQETQYF

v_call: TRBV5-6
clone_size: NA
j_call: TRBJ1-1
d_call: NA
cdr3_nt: TGTGCCAGCAGCTTGCCCGGGGGTATCGACACTGAAGCTTTCTTT
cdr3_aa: CASSLPGGIDTEAFF

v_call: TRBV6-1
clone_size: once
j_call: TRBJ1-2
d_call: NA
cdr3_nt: TGTGCCAGCAGTGAATTGGGGGGTGAGGATGGGGTTGTGACCTTC
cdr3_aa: CASSELGGEDGVVTF

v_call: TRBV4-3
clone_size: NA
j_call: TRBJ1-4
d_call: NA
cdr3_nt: TGCGCCAGCAGCCAAGATGTGAGGGCCGCAACTAATGAAAAACTGTTTTTT
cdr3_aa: CASSQDVRAATNEKLFF

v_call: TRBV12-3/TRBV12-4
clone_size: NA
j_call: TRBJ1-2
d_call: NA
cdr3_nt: TGTGCCAGCACCCCGGGATATGGCTACACCTTC
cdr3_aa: CASTPGYGYTF

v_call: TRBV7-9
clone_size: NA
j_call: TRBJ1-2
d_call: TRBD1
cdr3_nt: TGTGCCAGCAGCTGGGACAGGGGGCGAGGCTACACCTTC
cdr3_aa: CASSWDRGRGYTF

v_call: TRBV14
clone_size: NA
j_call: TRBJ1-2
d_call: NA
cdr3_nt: TGTGCCAGCAGCCCCCGGGAAGGTGGGGTGCCGGTTGGCTATGGCTACACCTTC
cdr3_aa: CASSPREGGVPVGYGYTF

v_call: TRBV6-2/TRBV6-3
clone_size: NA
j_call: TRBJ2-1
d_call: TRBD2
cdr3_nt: TGTGCCAGCAGTTACTCGTTAACTAGCGGTGACAATGAGCAGTTCTTC
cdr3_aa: CASSYSLTSGDNEQFF

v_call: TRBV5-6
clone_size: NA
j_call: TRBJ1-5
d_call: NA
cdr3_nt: TGTGCCAGCAGCTTAGGCAGGGTCGAAGGGCCCCAGCATTTT
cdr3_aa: CASSLGRVEGPQHF

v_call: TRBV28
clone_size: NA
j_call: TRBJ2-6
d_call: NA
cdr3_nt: TGTGCCAGCAGCACAGGGAGCTCTGGGGCCAACGTCCTGACTTTC
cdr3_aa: CASSTGSSGANVLTF

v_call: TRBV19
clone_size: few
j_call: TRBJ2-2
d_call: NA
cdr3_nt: TGTGCCAGTAGCAGTCGGGTTTCCCCCACCGGGGAGCTGTTTTTT
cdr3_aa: CASSSRVSPTGELFF

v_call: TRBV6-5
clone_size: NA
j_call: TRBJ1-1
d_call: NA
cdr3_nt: TGTGCCAGCAGTCGAGGTAACCCTTCCACTGAAGCTTTCTTT
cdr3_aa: CASSRGNPSTEAFF

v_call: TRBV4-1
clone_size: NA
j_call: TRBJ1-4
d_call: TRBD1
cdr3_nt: TGCGCCAGCAGCCGGGACAGTCCTGCAACTAATGAAAAACTGTTTTTT
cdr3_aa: CASSRDSPATNEKLFF

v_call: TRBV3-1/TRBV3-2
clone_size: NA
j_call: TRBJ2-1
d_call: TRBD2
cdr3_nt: TGTGCCAGCAGCCAGAGCACTTATACTAGCGGGGGCCCTAACAATGAGCAGTTCTTC
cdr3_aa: CASSQSTYTSGGPNNEQFF

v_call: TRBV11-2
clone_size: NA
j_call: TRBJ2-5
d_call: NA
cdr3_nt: TGTGCCAGCAGCTTGCGGGATCAAGAGACCCAGTACTTC
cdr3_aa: CASSLRDQETQYF

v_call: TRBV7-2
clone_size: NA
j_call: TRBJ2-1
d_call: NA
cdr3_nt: TGTGCCAGCAGCCGGCAGATGCGGAGTAACAATGAGCAGTTCTTC
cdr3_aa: CASSRQMRSNNEQFF

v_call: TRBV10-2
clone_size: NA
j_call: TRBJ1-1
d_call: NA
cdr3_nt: TGCGCCAGCAGTGAGAGTCGGGGAAACACTGAAGCTTTCTTT
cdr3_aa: CASSESRGNTEAFF

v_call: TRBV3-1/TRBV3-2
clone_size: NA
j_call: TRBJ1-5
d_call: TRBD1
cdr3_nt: TGTGCCACCCTAAAGGCAGGGGGTTACAATCAGCCCCAGCATTTT
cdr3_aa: CATLKAGGYNQPQHF

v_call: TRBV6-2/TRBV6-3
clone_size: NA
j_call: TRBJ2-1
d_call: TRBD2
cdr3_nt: TGTGCCAGCAGTTATCCCTACGGCCTAGCGGGAGGGGGAAATGAGCAGTTCTTC
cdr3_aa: CASSYPYGLAGGGNEQFF

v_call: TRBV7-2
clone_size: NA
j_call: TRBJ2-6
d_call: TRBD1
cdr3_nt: TGTGCCAGCAGCCCAGTCGGCAGGGGGACGTATGGGGCCAACGTCCTGACTTTC
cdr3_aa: CASSPVGRGTYGANVLTF

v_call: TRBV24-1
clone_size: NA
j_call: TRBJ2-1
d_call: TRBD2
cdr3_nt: TGTGCCACCAGTGAACCGCTAGCGGACGGTTACAATGAGCAGTTCTTC
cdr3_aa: CATSEPLADGYNEQFF